Listed below are T cell receptor beta chains from one sample, sequenced in a study of T cell responses to AZD1222 COVID-19 vaccine. Method: immunoSEQ multiplex PCR; TCRdb's copy keeps in-frame clones and lacks some. The table records around 120,000 clones, approximately 94% of them present only once. The sequencing here drew on peripheral blood, taken 28 days after the second AZD1222 dose. The source of these receptors is an adult who received the AZD1222 COVID-19 vaccine. Each CDR3 is given with its conserved first and last residue. The D gene is left open where the match is weak. Clone size is shown for a subset of rows, as once, few, many or a class of expanded clone.

v_gene	j_gene	d_gene	abundance	CDR3aa	CDR3nt
TRBV18	TRBJ1-6	-	-	CASSPDSSYNSPLHF	TGTGCCAGCTCACCAGACAGCTCCTATAATTCACCCCTCCACTTT
TRBV21-1	TRBJ2-7	-	-	CASSKRTSGGYEQYF	TGTGCCAGCAGCAAAAGGACTAGCGGGGGCTACGAGCAGTACTTC
TRBV6-5	TRBJ2-7	TRBD2	-	CASNPRGSGANEQYF	TGTGCCAGCAACCCACGCGGTAGCGGGGCGAACGAGCAGTACTTC
TRBV4-3	TRBJ1-4	-	-	CASSQDPAGKGEKLFF	TGCGCCAGCAGCCAAGATCCGGCAGGGAAGGGTGAAAAACTGTTTTTT
TRBV10-3	TRBJ2-6	TRBD2	-	CAISPRGGPPGANVLTF	TGTGCCATCAGTCCCCGGGGGGGACCGCCTGGGGCCAACGTCCTGACTTTC
TRBV7-6	TRBJ2-5	TRBD2	-	CASSSHGTSGGARETQYF	TGTGCCAGCAGCTCCCACGGGACTAGCGGGGGGGCGAGGGAGACCCAGTACTTC
TRBV4-2	TRBJ2-7	TRBD2	few	CASSQRTSGRDEQYF	TGTGCCAGCAGCCAGCGGACTAGCGGGAGGGACGAGCAGTACTTC
TRBV20-1	TRBJ1-1	-	once	CSASGPTEAFF	TGCAGTGCTAGTGGTCCCACTGAAGCTTTCTTT
TRBV27	TRBJ1-6	-	-	CASSQHQGRNSPLHF	TGTGCCAGCAGTCAGCACCAGGGTAGGAATTCACCCCTCCACTTT
TRBV4-1	TRBJ1-5	-	-	CASSQEWQSNQPQHF	TGCGCCAGCAGCCAAGAGTGGCAGAGCAATCAGCCCCAGCATTTT
TRBV6-1	TRBJ1-2	-	-	CASGANYGYTF	TGTGCCAGCGGGGCTAACTATGGCTACACCTTC
TRBV25-1	TRBJ2-7	-	-	CASSEGYRDALYEQYF	TGTGCCAGCAGTGAGGGCTACAGGGATGCCCTCTACGAGCAGTACTTC
TRBV29-1	TRBJ1-1	-	once	CSVEYSRPRNTEAFF	TGCAGCGTTGAATATTCGCGGCCACGGAACACTGAAGCTTTCTTT
TRBV7-9	TRBJ2-7	-	-	CASSSGDLGQYF	TGTGCCAGCAGCTCCGGGGACCTGGGGCAGTACTTC
TRBV9	TRBJ2-2	TRBD1	-	CAGTQGAYTGELFF	TGTGCCGGCACACAGGGGGCCTACACCGGGGAGCTGTTTTTT
TRBV7-9	TRBJ2-6	TRBD1	-	CASTDRDPSGANVLTF	TGTGCCAGCACAGACAGGGATCCCTCTGGGGCCAACGTCCTGACTTTC
TRBV11-2	TRBJ1-1	-	-	CASSLRWGEMNTEAFF	TGTGCCAGCAGCTTGCGGTGGGGGGAGATGAACACTGAAGCTTTCTTT
TRBV6-5	TRBJ1-1	-	-	CASSFDGSHTEAFF	TGTGCCAGCAGTTTTGATGGATCGCACACTGAAGCTTTCTTT
TRBV6-5	TRBJ2-7	-	-	CASSYSADITYEQYF	TGTGCCAGCAGTTACTCCGCGGACATCACCTACGAGCAGTACTTC
TRBV20-1	TRBJ2-5	-	-	CSARDQETQYF	TGCAGTGCTAGAGATCAAGAGACCCAGTACTTC
TRBV12-3/TRBV12-4	TRBJ1-1	-	-	CASSLGNTEAFF	TGTGCCAGCAGTTTGGGGAACACTGAAGCTTTCTTT
TRBV19	TRBJ1-1	-	-	CASHTGYTEAFF	TGTGCCAGTCACACCGGTTACACTGAAGCTTTCTTT
TRBV18	TRBJ2-2	-	-	CASSPQGRHTGELFF	TGTGCCAGCTCACCACAGGGGCGACACACCGGGGAGCTGTTTTTT
TRBV5-1	TRBJ1-2	-	-	CASSFRRGGENGYTF	TGCGCCAGCAGCTTCCGGCGGGGGGGTGAAAATGGCTACACCTTC
TRBV12-3/TRBV12-4	TRBJ1-3	-	once	CASQATGGNTIYF	TGTGCCAGCCAAGCAACGGGTGGAAACACCATATATTTT
TRBV30	TRBJ1-2	TRBD1	once	CAWSLRGQPYGYTF	TGTGCCTGGAGCCTAAGGGGACAGCCCTATGGCTACACCTTC
TRBV12-3/TRBV12-4	TRBJ2-3	-	-	CASSSTDTQYF	TGTGCCAGCAGTTCAACAGATACGCAGTATTTT
TRBV27	TRBJ2-7	TRBD1	-	CASSRLYRDRAYEQYF	TGTGCCAGCAGTCGGCTTTACAGGGACAGGGCCTACGAGCAGTACTTC
TRBV6-1	TRBJ1-5	-	-	CASSENHGQDKHF	TGTGCCAGCAGTGAAAATCACGGGCAGGACAAGCATTTT
TRBV19	TRBJ2-1	-	-	CATRGSAAYNEQFF	TGTGCCACCCGGGGGAGCGCAGCCTACAATGAGCAGTTCTTC
TRBV7-9	TRBJ1-1	TRBD1	-	CASSLARTGNTEAFF	TGTGCCAGCAGCCTAGCGCGGACAGGGAACACTGAAGCTTTCTTT
TRBV7-2	TRBJ1-4	-	-	CASSLGRYNEKLFF	TGTGCCAGCAGCCTGGGACGCTATAATGAAAAACTGTTTTTT
TRBV5-4	TRBJ1-2	-	-	CASSSKGLYYGYTF	TGTGCCAGCAGCTCCAAGGGACTTTACTATGGCTACACCTTC
TRBV27	TRBJ2-3	-	-	CASSLRVGTDTQYF	TGTGCCAGCAGTTTGAGGGTGGGCACAGATACGCAGTATTTT
TRBV5-5	TRBJ1-2	-	-	CASSSGLDPYGYTF	TGTGCCAGCAGCTCGGGGCTTGATCCCTATGGCTACACCTTC
TRBV3-1/TRBV3-2	TRBJ1-1	-	-	CASTGAANTEAFF	TGTGCCAGCACTGGGGCGGCGAACACTGAAGCTTTCTTT
TRBV11-2	TRBJ2-5	TRBD2	-	CASSPMGAGTQETQYF	TGTGCCAGCAGCCCCATGGGAGCGGGGACTCAAGAGACCCAGTACTTC
TRBV5-4	TRBJ2-7	TRBD2	-	CASSPGLAGGGDEQYF	TGTGCCAGCAGCCCGGGACTAGCGGGAGGTGGGGACGAGCAGTACTTC
TRBV11-2	TRBJ1-4	-	-	CASSPGQNEKLFF	TGTGCCAGCAGCCCGGGACAAAATGAAAAACTGTTTTTT
TRBV3-1/TRBV3-2	TRBJ2-7	-	-	CASSPKQKISYEQYF	TGTGCCAGCAGCCCTAAACAGAAAATTTCCTACGAGCAGTACTTC
TRBV5-5	TRBJ2-7	-	-	CASSGGSSRYEQYF	TGTGCCAGCTCGGGCGGGTCTAGCCGCTACGAGCAGTACTTC
TRBV28	TRBJ1-1	TRBD1	once	CASSSRQGDLTEAFF	TGTGCCAGCAGTAGCCGACAGGGGGATTTGACTGAAGCTTTCTTT
TRBV7-2	TRBJ1-3	-	-	CASNPGFSGNTIYF	TGTGCCAGCAACCCGGGGTTCTCTGGAAACACCATATATTTT
TRBV29-1	TRBJ1-1	TRBD1	-	CSVAQGASTEAFF	TGCAGCGTTGCCCAGGGGGCTAGTACTGAAGCTTTCTTT
TRBV30	TRBJ1-6	-	-	CAWSDTDNSPLHF	TGTGCCTGGAGTGACACAGATAATTCACCCCTCCACTTT
TRBV7-2	TRBJ1-1	-	-	CASSFRQTVEAFF	TGTGCCAGCAGCTTTAGGCAGACAGTCGAAGCTTTCTTT
TRBV6-6	TRBJ1-2	TRBD1	-	CASSPRNPGQLNYGYTF	TGTGCCAGCAGTCCCAGAAATCCGGGACAGCTTAACTATGGCTACACCTTC
TRBV3-1/TRBV3-2	TRBJ2-3	-	-	CASSPRLDTQYF	TGTGCCAGCAGTCCTCGGCTGGATACGCAGTATTTT
TRBV5-1	TRBJ1-6	TRBD1	-	CASSLSTGGWSPLHF	TGCGCCAGCAGCTTGTCTACAGGGGGTTGGTCACCCCTCCACTTT
TRBV3-1/TRBV3-2	TRBJ1-4	-	-	CASSQGRATNEKLFF	TGTGCCAGCAGCCAAGGACGGGCAACTAATGAAAAACTGTTTTTT